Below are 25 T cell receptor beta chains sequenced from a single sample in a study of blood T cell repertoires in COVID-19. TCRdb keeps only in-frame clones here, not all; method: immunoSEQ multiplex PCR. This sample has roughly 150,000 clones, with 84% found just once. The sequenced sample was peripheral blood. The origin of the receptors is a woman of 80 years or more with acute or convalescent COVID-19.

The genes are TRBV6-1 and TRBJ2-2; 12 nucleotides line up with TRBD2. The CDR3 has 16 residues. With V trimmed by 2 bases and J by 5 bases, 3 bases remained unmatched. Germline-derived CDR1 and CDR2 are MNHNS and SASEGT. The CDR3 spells CASSELAGGRTGELFF. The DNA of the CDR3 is TGTGCCAGCAGTGAACTAGCGGGAGGGCGGACCGGGGAGCTGTTTTTT.

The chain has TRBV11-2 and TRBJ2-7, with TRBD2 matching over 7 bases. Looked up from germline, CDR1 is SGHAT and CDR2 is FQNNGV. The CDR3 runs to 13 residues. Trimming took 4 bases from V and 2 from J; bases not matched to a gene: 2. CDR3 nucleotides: TGTGCCAGCAGCTCCGGACTAGCCTACGAGCAGTACTTC. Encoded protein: CASSSGLAYEQYF.

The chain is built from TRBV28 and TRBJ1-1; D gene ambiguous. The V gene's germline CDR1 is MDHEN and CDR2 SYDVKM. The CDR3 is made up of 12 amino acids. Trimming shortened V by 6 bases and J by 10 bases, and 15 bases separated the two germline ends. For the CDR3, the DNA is TGTGCCAGCAGCGGCGGGTGGGTTCCAGCTTTCTTT. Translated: CASSGGWVPAFF. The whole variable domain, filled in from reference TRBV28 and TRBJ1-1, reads DVKVTQSSRYLVKRTGEKVFLECVQDMDHENMFWYRQDPGLGLRLIYFSYDVKMKEKGDIPEGYSVSREKKERFSLILESASTNQTSMYLCASSGGWVPAFFGQGTRLTVV.

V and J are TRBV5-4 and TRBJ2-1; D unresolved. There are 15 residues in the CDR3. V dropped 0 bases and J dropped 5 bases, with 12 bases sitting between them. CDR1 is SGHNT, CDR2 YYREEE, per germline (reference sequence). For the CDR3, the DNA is TGTGCCAGCAGCTTGGGTCGGGTCCCAAACAATGAGCAGTTCTTC. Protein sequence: CASSLGRVPNNEQFF.

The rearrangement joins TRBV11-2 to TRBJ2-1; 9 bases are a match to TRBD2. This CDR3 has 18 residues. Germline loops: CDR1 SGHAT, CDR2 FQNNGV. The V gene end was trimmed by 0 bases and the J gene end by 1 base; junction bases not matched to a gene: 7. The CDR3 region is CASSLDILSGRSYNEQFF. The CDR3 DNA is TGTGCCAGCAGCTTAGACATTCTTAGCGGGAGATCCTACAATGAGCAGTTCTTC.

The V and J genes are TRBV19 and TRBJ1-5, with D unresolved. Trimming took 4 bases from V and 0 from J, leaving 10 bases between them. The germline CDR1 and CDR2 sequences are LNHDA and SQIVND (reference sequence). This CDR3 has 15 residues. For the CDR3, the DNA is TGTGCCAGTAGTACTATGGGAGTTAGCAATCAGCCCCAGCATTTT. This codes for CASSTMGVSNQPQHF. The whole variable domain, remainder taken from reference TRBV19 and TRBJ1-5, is DGGITQSPKYLFRKEGQNVTLSCEQNLNHDAMYWYRQDPGQGLRLIYYSQIVNDFQKGDIAEGYSVSREKKESFPLTVTSAQKNPTAFYLCASSTMGVSNQPQHFGDGTRLSIL.

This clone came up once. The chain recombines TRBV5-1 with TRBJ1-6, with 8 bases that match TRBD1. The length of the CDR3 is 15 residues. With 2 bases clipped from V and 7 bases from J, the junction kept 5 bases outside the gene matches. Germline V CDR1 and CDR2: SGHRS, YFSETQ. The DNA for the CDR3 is TGCGCCAGCAGCTTCGGACAGGGAAGGAATTCACCCCTCCACTTT. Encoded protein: CASSFGQGRNSPLHF.

The CDR3 loop reads CASSQSPGRTGNTIYF. As DNA, the CDR3 is TGCGCCAGCAGCCAAAGTCCGGGGAGGACTGGAAACACCATATATTTT. The chain recombines TRBV4-1 with TRBJ1-3; D unresolved. The germline V and J ends were trimmed by 2 bases and 2 bases, with 13 bases remaining between them. The CDR3 length is 16 residues. Germline values: CDR1 MGHRA, CDR2 YSYEKL.

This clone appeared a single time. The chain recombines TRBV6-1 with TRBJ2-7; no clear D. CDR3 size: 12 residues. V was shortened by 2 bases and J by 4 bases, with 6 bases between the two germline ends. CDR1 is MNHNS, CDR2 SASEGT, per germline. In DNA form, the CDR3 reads TGTGCCAGCAGTGAACCCCAGTACGAGCAGTACTTC. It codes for CASSEPQYEQYF.

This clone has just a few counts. For the CDR3, the DNA is TGTGCCAGCAGCCCGATGACAGGGAACACTGAAGCTTTCTTT. Amino acid sequence: CASSPMTGNTEAFF. The chain joins TRBV7-2 to TRBJ1-1; TRBD1 might be the D (6 bases). The V gene's germline CDR1 is SGHTA and CDR2 FQGNSA. The CDR3 contains 14 residues. The V and J ends lost 5 bases and 1 base respectively, with 11 bases between them.

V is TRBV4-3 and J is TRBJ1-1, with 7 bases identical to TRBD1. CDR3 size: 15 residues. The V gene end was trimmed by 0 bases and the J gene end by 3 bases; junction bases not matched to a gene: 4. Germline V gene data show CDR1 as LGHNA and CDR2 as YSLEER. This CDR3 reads CASSQDWDRDTEAFF. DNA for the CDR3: TGCGCCAGCAGCCAAGACTGGGACAGAGACACTGAAGCTTTCTTT.

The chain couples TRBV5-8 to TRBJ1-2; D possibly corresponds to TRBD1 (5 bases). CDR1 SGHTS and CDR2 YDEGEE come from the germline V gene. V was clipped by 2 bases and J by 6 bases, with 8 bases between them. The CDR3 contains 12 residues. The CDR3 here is CASSFPRDGYTF. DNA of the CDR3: TGTGCCAGCAGCTTCCCCAGGGATGGCTACACCTTC.

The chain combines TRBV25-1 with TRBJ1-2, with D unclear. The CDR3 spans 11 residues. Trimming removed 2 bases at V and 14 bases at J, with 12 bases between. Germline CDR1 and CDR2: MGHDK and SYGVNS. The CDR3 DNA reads TGTGCCAGCAGTGAAGGCACTGTGAGGACCTTC. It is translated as CASSEGTVRTF.

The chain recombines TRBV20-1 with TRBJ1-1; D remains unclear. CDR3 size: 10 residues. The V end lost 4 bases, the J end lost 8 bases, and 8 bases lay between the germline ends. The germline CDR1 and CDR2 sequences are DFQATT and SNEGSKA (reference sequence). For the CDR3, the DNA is TGCAGTGCTAAGTTTGCGGAAGCTTTCTTT. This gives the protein CSAKFAEAFF.

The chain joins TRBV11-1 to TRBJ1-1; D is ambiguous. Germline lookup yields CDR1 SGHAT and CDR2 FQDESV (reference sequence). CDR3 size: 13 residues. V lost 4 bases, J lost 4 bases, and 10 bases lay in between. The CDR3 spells CASSSSPTTEAFF. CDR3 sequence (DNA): TGTGCCAGCAGCTCCAGTCCCACCACTGAAGCTTTCTTT.

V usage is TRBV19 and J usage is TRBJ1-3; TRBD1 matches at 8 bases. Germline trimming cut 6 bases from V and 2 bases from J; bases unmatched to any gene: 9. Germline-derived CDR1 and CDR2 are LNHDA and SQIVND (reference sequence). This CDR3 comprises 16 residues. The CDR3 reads CASRPSDRAAGNTIYF. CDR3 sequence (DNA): TGTGCCAGTAGACCGTCGGACAGGGCCGCTGGAAACACCATATATTTT.

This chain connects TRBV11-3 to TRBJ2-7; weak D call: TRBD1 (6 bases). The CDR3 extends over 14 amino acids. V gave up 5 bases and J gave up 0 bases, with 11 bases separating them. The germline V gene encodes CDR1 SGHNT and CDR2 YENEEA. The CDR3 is CASSPTGYSYEQYF. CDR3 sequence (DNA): TGTGCCAGCAGCCCGACAGGATACTCCTACGAGCAGTACTTC.

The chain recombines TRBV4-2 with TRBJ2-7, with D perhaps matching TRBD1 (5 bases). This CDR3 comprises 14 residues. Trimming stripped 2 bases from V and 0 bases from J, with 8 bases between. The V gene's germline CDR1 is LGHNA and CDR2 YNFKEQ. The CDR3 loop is CASSQQGSSYEQYF. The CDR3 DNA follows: TGTGCCAGCAGCCAACAGGGATCCTCCTACGAGCAGTACTTC.

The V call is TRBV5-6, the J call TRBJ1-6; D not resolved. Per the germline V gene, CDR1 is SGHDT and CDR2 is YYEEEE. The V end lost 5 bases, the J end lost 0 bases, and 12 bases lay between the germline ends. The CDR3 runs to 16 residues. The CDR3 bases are TGTGCCAGCAGGCCGAGACGGAGCTCCTATAATTCACCCCTCCACTTT. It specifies CASRPRRSSYNSPLHF.

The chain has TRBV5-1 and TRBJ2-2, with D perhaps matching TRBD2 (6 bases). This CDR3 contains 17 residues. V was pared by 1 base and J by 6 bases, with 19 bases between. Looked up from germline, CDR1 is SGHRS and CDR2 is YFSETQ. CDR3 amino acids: CASSLLRGRGKSGELFF. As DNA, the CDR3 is TGCGCCAGCAGCTTGTTACGGGGTCGGGGGAAGTCCGGGGAGCTGTTTTTT.

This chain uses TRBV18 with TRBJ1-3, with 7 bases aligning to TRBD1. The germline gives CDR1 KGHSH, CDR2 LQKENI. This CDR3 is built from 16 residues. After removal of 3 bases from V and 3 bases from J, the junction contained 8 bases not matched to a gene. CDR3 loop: CASSPLRQGGGNTIYF. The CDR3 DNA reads TGTGCCAGCTCACCCCTAAGACAGGGTGGTGGAAACACCATATATTTT. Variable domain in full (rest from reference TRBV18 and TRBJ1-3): NAGVMQNPRHLVRRRGQEARLRCSPMKGHSHVYWYRQLPEEGLKFMVYLQKENIIDESGMPKERFSAEFPKEGPSILRIQQVVRGDSAAYFCASSPLRQGGGNTIYFGEGSWLTVV.

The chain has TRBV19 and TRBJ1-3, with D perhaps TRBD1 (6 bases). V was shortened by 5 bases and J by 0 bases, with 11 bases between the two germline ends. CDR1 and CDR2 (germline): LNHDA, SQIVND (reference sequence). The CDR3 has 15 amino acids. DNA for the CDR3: TGTGCCAGTAGTGGCTTCAGGGGCTCTGGAAACACCATATATTTT. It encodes CASSGFRGSGNTIYF. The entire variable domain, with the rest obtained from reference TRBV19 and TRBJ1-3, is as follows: DGGITQSPKYLFRKEGQNVTLSCEQNLNHDAMYWYRQDPGQGLRLIYYSQIVNDFQKGDIAEGYSVSREKKESFPLTVTSAQKNPTAFYLCASSGFRGSGNTIYFGEGSWLTVV.

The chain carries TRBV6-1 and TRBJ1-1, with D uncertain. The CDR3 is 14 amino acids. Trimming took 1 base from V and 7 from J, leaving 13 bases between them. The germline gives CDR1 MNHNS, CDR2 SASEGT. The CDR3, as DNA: TGTGCCAGCAGTGAAGGGTGGAGGGCCTATGAAGCTTTCTTT. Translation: CASSEGWRAYEAFF.

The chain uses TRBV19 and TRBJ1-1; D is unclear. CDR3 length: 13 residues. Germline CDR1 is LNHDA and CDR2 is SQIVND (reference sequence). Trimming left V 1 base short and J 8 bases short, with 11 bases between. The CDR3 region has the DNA TGTGCCAGTAGTATAGTCTCTCGAGGAGAAGCTTTCTTT. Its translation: CASSIVSRGEAFF.

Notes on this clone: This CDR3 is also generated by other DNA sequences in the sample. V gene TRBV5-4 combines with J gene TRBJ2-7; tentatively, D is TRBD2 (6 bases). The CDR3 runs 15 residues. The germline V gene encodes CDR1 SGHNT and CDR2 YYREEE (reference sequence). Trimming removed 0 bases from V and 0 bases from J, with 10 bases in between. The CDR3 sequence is CASSLVGRDSYEQYF. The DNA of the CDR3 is TGTGCCAGCAGCTTGGTTGGGCGGGACTCCTACGAGCAGTACTTC.